This T cell receptor (beta chain) stems from a study of blood T cells in healthy people across ages. This clonotype was observed a few times. Next came a second PCR, run for about 6 to 12 cycles, which used a sample-barcoded 5' primer along with a J-beta primer mix. Tags on each cDNA molecule came from a template-switch adaptor with 12 random nucleotides. TCRdb recomputed calls from the 5' RACE reads with MiXCR, one row per CDR3 protein. The top ten clones hold over 10% of a sample with about 1.1 million distinct CDR3 sequences, 35% to 40% of them seen once. Donation came from healthy Caucasian individuals in Russia who were aged about 6 to 95. Per the germline V gene, CDR1 is DFQATT and CDR2 is SNEGSKA (reference sequence). The CDR3 runs 12 residues. V gave up 1 base and J gave up 10 bases, with 11 bases separating them.

The sequence derives from a man between 18 and 29 years old in good health. Sequencing was done on a sample of blood. This chain uses TRBV20-1 with TRBJ2-1, with TRBD2 as a possible D gene (5 bases). The chain's CDR3 is CSARVGGGEQFF. DNA of the CDR3: TGCAGTGCTAGAGTAGGCGGAGGCGAGCAGTTCTTC.